Detailed here is one T cell receptor beta chain. The data derive from a study of T cells in tuberculosis. Thawed, overnight-rested PBMC were stained with GMM-loaded CD1B tetramer, viability dye and anti-CD3, then sorted. The lipid loaded on the CD1B tetramers was C32 glucose monomycolate from Rhodococcus equi. The germline CDR1 and CDR2 sequences are KGHSH and LQKENI. The CDR3 is made up of 17 amino acids. The V and J ends lost 1 base and 2 bases, in that order; junction bases with no gene match: 6. Only in-frame clones appear in the TCRdb table, and some are missing; sequencing was by immunoSEQ multiplex PCR. The sample consists of roughly 61,000 clones, over 75% of them appearing once.

The material sequenced was CD1b-GMM tetramer-negative cells sorted from PBMCs. The receptor was derived from an adult woman with latent tuberculosis. The V and J genes are TRBV18 and TRBJ2-3; 10 positions match TRBD1. The CDR3 DNA sequence: TGTGCCAGCTCACCACTTCCGGGACAGGGGTCCACAGATACGCAGTATTTT. This translates into CASSPLPGQGSTDTQYF.